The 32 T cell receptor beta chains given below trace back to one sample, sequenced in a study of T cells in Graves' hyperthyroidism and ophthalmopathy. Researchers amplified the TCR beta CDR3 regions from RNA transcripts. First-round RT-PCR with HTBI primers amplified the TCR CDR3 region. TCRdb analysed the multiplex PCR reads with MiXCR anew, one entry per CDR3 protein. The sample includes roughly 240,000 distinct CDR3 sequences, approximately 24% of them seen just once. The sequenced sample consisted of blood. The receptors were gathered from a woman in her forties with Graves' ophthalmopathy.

CDR3 amino acids: CASEDRYEQYF. CDR3 DNA sequence: TGTGCCAGCGAAGACAGGTACGAGCAGTACTTC. J is TRBJ2-7 and V is TRBV6-2 or TRBV6-3, with D perhaps TRBD1 (6 bases). The CDR3 loop spans 11 amino acids. Looked up from germline, CDR1 is MNHEY and CDR2 is SVGEGT. Between the trimmed V and J ends, which lost 8 bases and 4 bases, there was a span of 9 bases.

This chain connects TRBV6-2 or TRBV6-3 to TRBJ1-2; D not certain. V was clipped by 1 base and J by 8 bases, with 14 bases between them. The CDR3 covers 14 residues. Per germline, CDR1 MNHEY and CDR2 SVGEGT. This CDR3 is CASSYLIHQGGYTF. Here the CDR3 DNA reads TGTGCCAGCAGTTACTTGATACATCAAGGAGGCTACACCTTC.

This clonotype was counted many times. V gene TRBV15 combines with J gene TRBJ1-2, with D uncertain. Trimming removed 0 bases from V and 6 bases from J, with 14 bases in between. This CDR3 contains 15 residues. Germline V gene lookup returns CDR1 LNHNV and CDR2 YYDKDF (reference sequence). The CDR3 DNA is TGTGCCACCAGCAGAGATCCGCGAGGGTGGGATGGCTACACCTTC. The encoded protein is CATSRDPRGWDGYTF.

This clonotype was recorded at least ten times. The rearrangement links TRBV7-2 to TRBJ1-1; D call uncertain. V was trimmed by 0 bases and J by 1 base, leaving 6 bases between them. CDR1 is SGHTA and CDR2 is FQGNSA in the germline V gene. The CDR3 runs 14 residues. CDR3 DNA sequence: TGTGCCAGCAGCTTAGCTTACGGGAACACTGAAGCTTTCTTT. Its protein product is CASSLAYGNTEAFF.

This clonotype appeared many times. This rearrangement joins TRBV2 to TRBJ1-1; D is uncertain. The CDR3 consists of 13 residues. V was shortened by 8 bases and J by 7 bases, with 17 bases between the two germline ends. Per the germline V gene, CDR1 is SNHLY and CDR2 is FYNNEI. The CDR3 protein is CASGSTPISEAFF. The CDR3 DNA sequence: TGTGCCAGCGGGAGTACCCCAATCAGTGAAGCTTTCTTT.

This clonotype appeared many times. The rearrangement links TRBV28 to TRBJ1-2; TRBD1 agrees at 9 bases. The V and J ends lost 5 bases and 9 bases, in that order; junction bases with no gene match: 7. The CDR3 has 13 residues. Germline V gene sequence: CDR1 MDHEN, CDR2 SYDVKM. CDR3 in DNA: TGTGCCAGCAGTCGACAGGGGGTTATACGCTACACCTTC. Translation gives CASSRQGVIRYTF.

CDR3 protein: CASKGIDNSPLHF. In nucleotides, the CDR3 is TGTGCCAGTAAGGGGATCGATAATTCACCCCTCCACTTT. The J gene is TRBJ1-6, the V gene TRBV28, with D perhaps TRBD1 (5 bases). Germline V CDR1 and CDR2: MDHEN, SYDVKM. The CDR3 contains 13 residues. Trimming removed 9 bases from V and 5 bases from J, with 11 bases in between.

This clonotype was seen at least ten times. CDR3 nucleotide sequence: TGTGCCACCTACACTAGCGGACTACAAGAGACCCAGTACTTC. It specifies CATYTSGLQETQYF. The chain employs TRBV28 and TRBJ2-5; 8 nucleotides align to TRBD2. Germline trimming cut 10 bases from V and 2 bases from J; bases unmatched to any gene: 9. Germline V gene lookup returns CDR1 MDHEN and CDR2 SYDVKM. The CDR3 consists of 14 residues. The whole variable domain, remainder taken from reference TRBV28 and TRBJ2-5, is DVKVTQSSRYLVKRTGEKVFLECVQDMDHENMFWYRQDPGLGLRLIYFSYDVKMKEKGDIPEGYSVSREKKERFSLILESASTNQTSMYLCATYTSGLQETQYFGPGTRLLVL.

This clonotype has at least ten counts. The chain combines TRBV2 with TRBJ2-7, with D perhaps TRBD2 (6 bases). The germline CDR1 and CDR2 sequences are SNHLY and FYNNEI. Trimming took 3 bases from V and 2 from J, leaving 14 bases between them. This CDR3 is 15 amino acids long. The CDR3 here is CASSEGRQPTYEQYF. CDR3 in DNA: TGTGCCAGCAGTGAGGGGAGGCAGCCGACCTACGAGCAGTACTTC.

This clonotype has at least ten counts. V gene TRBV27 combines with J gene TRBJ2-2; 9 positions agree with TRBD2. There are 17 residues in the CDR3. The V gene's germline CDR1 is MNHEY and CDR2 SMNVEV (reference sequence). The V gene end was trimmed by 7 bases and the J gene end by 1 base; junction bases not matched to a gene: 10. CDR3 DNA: TGTGCCAGCACCACCATGACTAGCGGAAAGAACACCGGGGAGCTGTTTTTT. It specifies CASTTMTSGKNTGELFF.

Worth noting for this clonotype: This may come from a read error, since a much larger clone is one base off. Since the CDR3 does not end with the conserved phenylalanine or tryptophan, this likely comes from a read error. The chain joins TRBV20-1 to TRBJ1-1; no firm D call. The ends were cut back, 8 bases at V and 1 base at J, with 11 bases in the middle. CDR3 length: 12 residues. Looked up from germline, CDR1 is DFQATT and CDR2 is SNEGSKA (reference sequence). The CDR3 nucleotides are TGCAGTCAAGAGGTGACGAACACTGAAGCTTTCCTT. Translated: CSQEVTNTEAFL.

CDR3 protein: CASSLGTPNTEAFF. CDR3 DNA: TGTGCCAGCAGCCTCGGGACACCGAACACTGAAGCTTTCTTT. This chain uses TRBV11-2 with TRBJ1-1; TRBD1 is a possible D gene (6 bases). V was trimmed by 5 bases and J by 1 base, leaving 11 bases between them. This CDR3 contains 14 residues. Germline CDR1 reads SGHAT; CDR2 reads FQNNGV. Drawing the rest from reference TRBV11-2 and TRBJ1-1, the complete variable domain is EAGVAQSPRYKIIEKRQSVAFWCNPISGHATLYWYQQILGQGPKLLIQFQNNGVVDDSQLPKDRFSAERLKGVDSTLKIQPAKLEDSAVYLCASSLGTPNTEAFFGQGTRLTVV.

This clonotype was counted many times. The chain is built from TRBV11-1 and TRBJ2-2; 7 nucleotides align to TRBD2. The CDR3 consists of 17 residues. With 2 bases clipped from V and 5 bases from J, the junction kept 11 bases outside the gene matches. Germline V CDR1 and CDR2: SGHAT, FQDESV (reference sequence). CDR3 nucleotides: TGTGCCAGCAGCTTATCCGGCGGGAGCAGTCGAACCGGGGAGCTGTTTTTT. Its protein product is CASSLSGGSSRTGELFF.

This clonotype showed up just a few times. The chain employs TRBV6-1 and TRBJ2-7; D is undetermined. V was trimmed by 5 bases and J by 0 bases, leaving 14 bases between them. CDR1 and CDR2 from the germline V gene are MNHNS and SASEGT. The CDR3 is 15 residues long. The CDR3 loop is CASSRLSRSSYEQYF. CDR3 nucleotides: TGTGCCAGCAGTAGACTTAGCAGAAGCTCCTACGAGCAGTACTTC.

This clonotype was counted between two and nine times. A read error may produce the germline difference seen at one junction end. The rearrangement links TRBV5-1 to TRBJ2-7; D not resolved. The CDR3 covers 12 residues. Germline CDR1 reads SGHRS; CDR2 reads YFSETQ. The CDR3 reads CASSLYAYEQHF. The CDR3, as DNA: TGCGCCAGCAGCTTGTATGCCTACGAGCAGCACTTC.

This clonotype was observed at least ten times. CDR3 sequence: CASSPSVNSYEQYF. The CDR3 DNA follows: TGTGCCAGCAGCCCCAGTGTGAACTCCTACGAGCAGTACTTC. The genes are TRBV3-1 and TRBJ2-7; D is ambiguous. CDR3 length: 14 residues. Trimming removed 4 bases from V and 0 bases from J, with 10 bases in between. CDR1 and CDR2 (germline): LGHDT, YNNKEL (reference sequence).

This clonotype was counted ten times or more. The CDR3 DNA reads as TGTGCCAGCAGCCAACCAGGACGGGGAAATCAGCCCCAGCATTTT. It translates to CASSQPGRGNQPQHF. The genes are TRBV28 and TRBJ1-5; D ambiguous. This CDR3 comprises 15 residues. V was trimmed by 6 bases and J by 4 bases, leaving 16 bases between them. In germline, CDR1 is MDHEN, CDR2 SYDVKM.

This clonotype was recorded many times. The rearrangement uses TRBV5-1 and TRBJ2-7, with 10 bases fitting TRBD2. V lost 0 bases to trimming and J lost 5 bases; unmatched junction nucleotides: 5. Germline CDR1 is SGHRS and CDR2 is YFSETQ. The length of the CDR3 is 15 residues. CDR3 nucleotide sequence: TGCGCCAGCAGCTTGGATGCAGCGGGAGGGCACGAGCAGTACTTC. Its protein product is CASSLDAAGGHEQYF. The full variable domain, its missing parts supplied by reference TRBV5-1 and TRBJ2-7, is KAGVTQTPRYLIKTRGQQVTLSCSPISGHRSVSWYQQTPGQGLQFLFEYFSETQRNKGNFPGRFSGRQFSNSRSEMNVSTLELGDSALYLCASSLDAAGGHEQYFGPGTRLTVT.

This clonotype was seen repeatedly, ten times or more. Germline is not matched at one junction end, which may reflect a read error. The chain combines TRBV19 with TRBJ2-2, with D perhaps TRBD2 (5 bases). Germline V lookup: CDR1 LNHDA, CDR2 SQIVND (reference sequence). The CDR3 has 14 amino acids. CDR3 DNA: TGTGCCAGTAGTATTAACGGGAACCCCGGGGAGCTGTTTTTT. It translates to CASSINGNPGELFF.

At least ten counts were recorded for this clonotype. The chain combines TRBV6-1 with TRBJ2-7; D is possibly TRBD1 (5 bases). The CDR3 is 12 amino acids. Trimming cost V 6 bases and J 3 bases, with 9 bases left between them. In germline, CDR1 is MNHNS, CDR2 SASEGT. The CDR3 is CASRSDSYEQYF. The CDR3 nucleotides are TGTGCCAGCAGAAGCGACAGCTACGAGCAGTACTTC.

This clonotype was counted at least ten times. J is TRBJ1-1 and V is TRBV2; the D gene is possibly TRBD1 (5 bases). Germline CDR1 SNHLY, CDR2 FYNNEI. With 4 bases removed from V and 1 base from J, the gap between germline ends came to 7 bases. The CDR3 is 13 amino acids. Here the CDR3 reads CASSGQGNTEAFF. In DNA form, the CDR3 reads TGTGCCAGCAGTGGCCAGGGGAACACTGAAGCTTTCTTT.

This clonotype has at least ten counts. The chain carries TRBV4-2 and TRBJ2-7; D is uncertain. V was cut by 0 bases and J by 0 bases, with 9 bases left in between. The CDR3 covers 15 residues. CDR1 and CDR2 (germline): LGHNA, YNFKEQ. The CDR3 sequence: CASSQDFTASYEQYF. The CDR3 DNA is TGTGCCAGCAGCCAAGATTTCACGGCCTCCTACGAGCAGTACTTC.

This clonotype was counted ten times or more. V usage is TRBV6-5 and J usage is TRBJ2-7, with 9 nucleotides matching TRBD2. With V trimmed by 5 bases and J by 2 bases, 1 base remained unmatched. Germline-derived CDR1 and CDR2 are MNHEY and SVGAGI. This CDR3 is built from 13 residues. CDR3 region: CASSPSGTYEQYF. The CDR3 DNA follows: TGTGCCAGCAGTCCTAGCGGGACCTACGAGCAGTACTTC.

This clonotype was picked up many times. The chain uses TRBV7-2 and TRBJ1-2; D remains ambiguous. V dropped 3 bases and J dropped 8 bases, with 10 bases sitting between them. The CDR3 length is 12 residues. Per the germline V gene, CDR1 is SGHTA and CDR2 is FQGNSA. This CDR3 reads CASSLDVTGYTF. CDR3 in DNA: TGTGCCAGCAGCTTGGATGTTACGGGCTACACCTTC.

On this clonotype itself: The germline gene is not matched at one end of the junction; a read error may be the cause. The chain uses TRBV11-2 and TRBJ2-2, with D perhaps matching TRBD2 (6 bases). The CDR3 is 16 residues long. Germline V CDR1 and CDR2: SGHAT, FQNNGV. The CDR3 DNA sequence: TGTGCCGGCAGCACCGGGGCTAGCGTGAACGCCGGGGAGCTGTTTTTT. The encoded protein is CAGSTGASVNAGELFF. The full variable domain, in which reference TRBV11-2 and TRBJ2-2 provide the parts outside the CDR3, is EAGVAQSPRYKIIEKRQSVAFWCNPISGHATLYWYQQILGQGPKLLIQFQNNGVVDDSQLPKDRFSAERLKGVDSTLKIQPAKLEDSAVYLCAGSTGASVNAGELFFGEGSRLTVL.

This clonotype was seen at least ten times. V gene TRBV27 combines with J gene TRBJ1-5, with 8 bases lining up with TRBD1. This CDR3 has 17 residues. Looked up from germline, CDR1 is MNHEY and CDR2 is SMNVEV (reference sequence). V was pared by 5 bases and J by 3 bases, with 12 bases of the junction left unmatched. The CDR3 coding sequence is TGTGCCAGCAGTAATATCTATCTGACAGGGGACAATCAGCCCCAGCATTTT. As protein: CASSNIYLTGDNQPQHF.

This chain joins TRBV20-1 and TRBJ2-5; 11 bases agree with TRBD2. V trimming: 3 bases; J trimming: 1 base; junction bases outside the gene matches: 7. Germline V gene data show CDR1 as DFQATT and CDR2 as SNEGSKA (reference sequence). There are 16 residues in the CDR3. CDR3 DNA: TGCAGTGCTAGGGGGACTAGCGGAGCGTCCCAAGAGACCCAGTACTTC. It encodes CSARGTSGASQETQYF.

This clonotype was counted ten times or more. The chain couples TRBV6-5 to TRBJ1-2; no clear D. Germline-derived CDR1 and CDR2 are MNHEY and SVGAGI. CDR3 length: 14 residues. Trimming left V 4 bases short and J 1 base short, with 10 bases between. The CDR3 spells CASSSDGGNYGYTF. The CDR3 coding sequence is TGTGCCAGCAGTTCGGACGGCGGTAACTATGGCTACACCTTC.

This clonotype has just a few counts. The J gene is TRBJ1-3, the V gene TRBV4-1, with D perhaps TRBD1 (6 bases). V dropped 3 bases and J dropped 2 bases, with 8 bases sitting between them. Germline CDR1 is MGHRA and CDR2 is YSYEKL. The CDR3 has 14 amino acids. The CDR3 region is CASSQGQPGNTIYF. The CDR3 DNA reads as TGCGCCAGCAGCCAGGGACAACCTGGAAACACCATATATTTT.

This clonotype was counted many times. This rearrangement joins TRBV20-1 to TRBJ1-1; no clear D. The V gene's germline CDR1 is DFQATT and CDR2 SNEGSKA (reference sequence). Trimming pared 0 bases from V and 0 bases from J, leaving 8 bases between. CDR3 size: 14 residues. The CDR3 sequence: CSARDLRVNTEAFF. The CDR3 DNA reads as TGCAGTGCTAGAGATCTTAGGGTGAACACTGAAGCTTTCTTT.

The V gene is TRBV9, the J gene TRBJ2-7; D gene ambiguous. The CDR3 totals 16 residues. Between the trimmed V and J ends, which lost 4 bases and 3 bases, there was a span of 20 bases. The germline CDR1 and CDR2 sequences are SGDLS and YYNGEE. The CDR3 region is CASSPLASATGYEQYF. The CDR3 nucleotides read TGTGCCAGCAGCCCATTAGCTAGTGCAACCGGCTACGAGCAGTACTTC.

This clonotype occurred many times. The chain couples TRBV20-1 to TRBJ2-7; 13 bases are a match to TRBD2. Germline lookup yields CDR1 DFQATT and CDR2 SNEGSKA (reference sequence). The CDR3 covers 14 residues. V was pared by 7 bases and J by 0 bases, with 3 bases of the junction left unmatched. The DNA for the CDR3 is TGCAGTGTTACTAGCGGGGGGGGCTCCTACGAGCAGTACTTC. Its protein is CSVTSGGGSYEQYF.